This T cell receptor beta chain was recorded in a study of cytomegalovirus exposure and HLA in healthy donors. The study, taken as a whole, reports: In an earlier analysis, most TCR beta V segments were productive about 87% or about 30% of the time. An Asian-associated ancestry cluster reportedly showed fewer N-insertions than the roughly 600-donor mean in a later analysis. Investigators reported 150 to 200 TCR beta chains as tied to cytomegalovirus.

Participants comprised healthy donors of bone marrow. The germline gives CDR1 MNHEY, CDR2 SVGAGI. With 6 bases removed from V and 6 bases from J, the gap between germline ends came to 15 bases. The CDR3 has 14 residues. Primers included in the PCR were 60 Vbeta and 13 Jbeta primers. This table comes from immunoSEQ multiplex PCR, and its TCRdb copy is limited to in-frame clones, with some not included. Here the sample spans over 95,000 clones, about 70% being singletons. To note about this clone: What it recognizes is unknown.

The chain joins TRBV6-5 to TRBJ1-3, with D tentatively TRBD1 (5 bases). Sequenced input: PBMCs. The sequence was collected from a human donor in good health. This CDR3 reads CASRKTDSLNTIYF. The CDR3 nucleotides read TGTGCCAGCAGGAAGACAGACTCCTTAAACACCATATATTTT.